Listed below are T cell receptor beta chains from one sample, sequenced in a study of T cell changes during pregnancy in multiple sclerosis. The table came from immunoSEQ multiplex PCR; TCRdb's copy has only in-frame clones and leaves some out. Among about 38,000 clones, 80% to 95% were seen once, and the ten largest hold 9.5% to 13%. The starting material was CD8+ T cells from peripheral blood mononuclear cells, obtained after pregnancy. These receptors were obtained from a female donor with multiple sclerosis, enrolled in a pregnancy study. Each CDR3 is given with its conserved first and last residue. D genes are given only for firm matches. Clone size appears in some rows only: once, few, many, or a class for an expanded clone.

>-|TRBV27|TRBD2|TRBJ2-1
CASSFGTSVNNEQFF
TGTGCCAGCAGTTTCGGGACTAGCGTAAACAATGAGCAGTTCTTC
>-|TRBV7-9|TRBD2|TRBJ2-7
CASSLIGGGASEQYF
TGTGCCAGCAGCTTAATTGGCGGGGGGGCCTCCGAGCAGTACTTC
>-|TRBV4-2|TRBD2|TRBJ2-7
CASSQRERGDQYEQYF
TGTGCCAGCAGCCAAAGGGAGCGGGGGGACCAATACGAGCAGTACTTC
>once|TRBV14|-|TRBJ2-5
CASSQDTFRGPAVETQYF
TGTGCCAGCAGCCAAGATACGTTTCGAGGGCCCGCGGTGGAGACCCAGTACTTC
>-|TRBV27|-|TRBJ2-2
CASRDSGPTGELFF
TGTGCCAGCAGAGATTCAGGGCCCACCGGGGAGCTGTTTTTT
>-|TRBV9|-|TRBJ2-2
CASSVANGWSGELFF
TGTGCCAGCAGCGTAGCTAACGGTTGGTCCGGGGAGCTGTTTTTT
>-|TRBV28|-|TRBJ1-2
CASSLPRARNYGYTF
TGTGCCAGCAGTTTGCCCAGGGCAAGGAACTATGGCTACACCTTC
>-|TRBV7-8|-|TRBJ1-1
CASSLVGVYTEAFF
TGTGCCAGCAGCTTAGTGGGCGTGTATACTGAAGCTTTCTTT
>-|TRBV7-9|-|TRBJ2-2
CASSPPLGPGELFF
TGTGCCAGCAGCCCCCCTCTAGGTCCCGGGGAGCTGTTTTTT
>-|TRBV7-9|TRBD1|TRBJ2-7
CASSPPTLGQPHSYEQYF
TGTGCCAGCAGCCCACCGACCCTGGGACAGCCGCACTCCTACGAGCAGTACTTC
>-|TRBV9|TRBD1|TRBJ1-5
CASSRSGGPQHF
TGTGCCAGCAGCCGTTCAGGGGGGCCCCAGCATTTT
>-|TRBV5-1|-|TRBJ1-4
CASSLEYRATNEKLFF
TGCGCCAGCAGCTTGGAATACAGAGCAACTAATGAAAAACTGTTTTTT
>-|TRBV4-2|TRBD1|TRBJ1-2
CASSQADRGNYGYTF
TGTGCCAGCAGCCAAGCGGACAGGGGGAACTATGGCTACACCTTC
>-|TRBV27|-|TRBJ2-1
CASSLRGNSYNEQFF
TGTGCCAGCAGTTTGAGGGGGAACTCCTACAATGAGCAGTTCTTC
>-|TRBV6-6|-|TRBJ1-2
CASSYWRVGNYGYTF
TGTGCCAGCAGTTACTGGCGGGTGGGGAACTATGGCTACACCTTC
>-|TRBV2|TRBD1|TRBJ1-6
CASSGGQDNSPLHF
TGTGCCAGCAGTGGGGGACAGGATAATTCACCCCTCCACTTT
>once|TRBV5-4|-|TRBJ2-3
CASSLSRTQTTDTQYF
TGTGCCAGCAGCTTGTCAAGGACACAAACCACAGATACGCAGTATTTT
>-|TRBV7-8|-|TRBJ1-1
CASSLVRGSNTEAFF
TGTGCCAGCAGCTTAGTAAGGGGATCAAACACTGAAGCTTTCTTT
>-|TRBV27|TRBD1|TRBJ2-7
CASSAAGGVYEQYF
TGTGCCAGCAGTGCGGCAGGGGGCGTTTACGAGCAGTACTTC
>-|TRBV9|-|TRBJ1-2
CASSVAGTSNYGYTF
TGTGCCAGCAGCGTAGCCGGGACTTCGAACTATGGCTACACCTTC
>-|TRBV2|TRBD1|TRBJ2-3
CARDPGQGRSSTDTQYF
TGTGCCAGAGATCCGGGACAGGGAAGGTCTAGCACAGATACGCAGTATTTT
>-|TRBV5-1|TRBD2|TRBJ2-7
CASSLATSVYEQYF
TGCGCCAGCAGCTTGGCCACTAGCGTCTACGAGCAGTACTTC
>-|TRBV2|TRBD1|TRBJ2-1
CASSEGQGNEQFF
TGTGCCAGCAGTGAAGGACAGGGCAATGAGCAGTTCTTC
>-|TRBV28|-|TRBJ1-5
CASSLFASQPQHF
TGTGCCAGCAGTTTATTCGCCAGTCAGCCCCAGCATTTT
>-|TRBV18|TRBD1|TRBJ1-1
CASSPLGTGVSSGF
TGTGCCAGCTCACCATTGGGGACAGGGGTGAGCTCAGGCTTT
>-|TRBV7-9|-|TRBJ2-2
CASSLGSFLNTGELFF
TGTGCCAGCAGCTTAGGTTCGTTCCTGAACACCGGGGAGCTGTTTTTT
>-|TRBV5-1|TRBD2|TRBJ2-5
CASSDGLAGRQETQYF
TGCGCCAGCAGCGATGGACTAGCGGGGAGGCAAGAGACCCAGTACTTC